The 25 T cell receptor beta chains listed next were all sequenced from one sample in a study of cytomegalovirus exposure and HLA in healthy donors. With 60 Vbeta and 13 Jbeta primers, the PCR was carried out. Only in-frame clones appear in the TCRdb table, and some are missing; sequencing was by immunoSEQ multiplex PCR. This table holds about 110,000 clones, roughly 82% found once. Sequenced sample: PBMCs. The source is a male donor in good health and CMV-seropositive.

The gene calls are TRBV15 and TRBJ2-7; TRBD1 matches 7 bases. Germline V gene sequence: CDR1 LNHNV, CDR2 YYDKDF (reference sequence). The length of the CDR3 is 17 residues. V shed 3 bases and J 3 bases; nucleotides not matched to a gene: 14. This CDR3 reads CATSRIPITGQSYEQYF. CDR3 nucleotide sequence: TGTGCCACCAGCAGGATCCCCATCACGGGACAGAGCTACGAGCAGTACTTC.

The chain is built from TRBV4-2 and TRBJ2-3; 13 bases are shared with TRBD2. The V gene's germline CDR1 is LGHNA and CDR2 YNFKEQ. The CDR3 is made up of 17 amino acids. Germline trimming cut 4 bases from V and 4 bases from J; bases unmatched to any gene: 8. Written as DNA, the CDR3 is TGTGCCAGCAGCCCCCTCCTGACTAGCGGGGGGCCAGATACGCAGTATTTT. It yields the protein CASSPLLTSGGPDTQYF.

This clone was seen just once. The rearrangement links TRBV6-5 to TRBJ2-7, with 7 positions matching TRBD1. The CDR3 runs to 14 residues. The V gene's germline CDR1 is MNHEY and CDR2 SVGAGI. The junction had 11 bases not matched to a gene; V was cut back by 7 bases and J by 5 bases. This CDR3 reads CASTRQGGFNEQYF. CDR3 coding DNA: TGTGCCAGCACCCGACAGGGTGGTTTCAACGAGCAGTACTTC.

This chain uses TRBV29-1 with TRBJ2-1; TRBD1 matches at 10 bases. CDR3 length equals 15 residues. V shed 3 bases, J shed 12 bases, and the junction held 14 bases outside the gene matches. The germline V gene has CDR1 SQVTM and CDR2 ANQGSEA. Written as DNA, the CDR3 is TGCAGCGTTGAGGACCGGGACAGGGGAGCGAATAGGCAGTTCTTC. The encoded protein is CSVEDRDRGANRQFF.

The chain combines TRBV28 with TRBJ1-2, with TRBD1 matching 10 bases. Germline CDR1 and CDR2: MDHEN and SYDVKM. This CDR3 spans 12 amino acids. CDR3 sequence (DNA): TGTGTCACAGGACAGGGGGGCTATGGCTACACCTTC. Protein product: CVTGQGGYGYTF.

This chain connects TRBV10-3 to TRBJ1-1; D is possibly TRBD1 (5 bases). Germline CDR1 and CDR2: ENHRY and SYGVKD. The V and J ends lost 2 bases and 11 bases respectively, with 12 bases between them. This CDR3 has 12 amino acids. Here the CDR3 reads CAISEMTAGAFF. CDR3 DNA sequence: TGTGCCATCAGTGAGATGACGGCAGGGGCTTTCTTT.

This clone was observed a few times. The CDR3 DNA sequence: TGCGCCAGCAGCCAAGAACAGGGCTGGGAAAAACTGTTTTTT. It yields the protein CASSQEQGWEKLFF. The rearrangement uses TRBV4-1 and TRBJ1-4; tentatively, D is TRBD1 (6 bases). CDR1 is MGHRA and CDR2 is YSYEKL in the germline V gene. The V gene lost 0 bases and the J gene lost 8 bases, with 10 bases spanning the gap. This CDR3 region has 14 residues.

This clone has more than one count but fewer than ten. The chain uses TRBV28 and TRBJ1-6, with no clear D. This CDR3 region has 13 residues. Germline CDR1 and CDR2: MDHEN and SYDVKM. Trimming shortened V by 3 bases and J by 7 bases, and 7 bases separated the two germline ends. Here the CDR3 reads CASSFDGNSPLHF. The CDR3 DNA is TGTGCCAGCAGTTTCGACGGGAATTCACCCCTCCACTTT.

This clone was detected only once. J is TRBJ1-3 and V is TRBV18, with unresolved D. Trimming cost V 3 bases and J 2 bases, with 8 bases left between them. This CDR3 is built from 14 residues. Germline-derived CDR1 and CDR2 are KGHSH and LQKENI. The CDR3 bases are TGTGCCAGCTCACCCTCGGGAGCTGGAAACACCATATATTTT. Encoded protein: CASSPSGAGNTIYF.

The chain combines TRBV27 with TRBJ2-3; D not resolved. Germline values: CDR1 MNHEY, CDR2 SMNVEV (reference sequence). Deletions cut 2 bases from V and 6 bases from J, with 9 bases between. CDR3 length equals 13 residues. The CDR3 coding sequence is TGTGCCAGCAGTTTACTGGAGTCGGATACGCAGTATTTT. This encodes CASSLLESDTQYF.

The chain carries TRBV19 and TRBJ1-6, with a possible D match to TRBD1 (5 bases). The ends were cut back, 3 bases at V and 7 bases at J, with 7 bases in the middle. Germline CDR1 is LNHDA and CDR2 is SQIVND (reference sequence). The CDR3 length is 13 residues. The DNA of the CDR3 is TGTGCCAGTAGTATTCGGGGGAATTCACCCCTCCACTTT. Protein: CASSIRGNSPLHF.

This sequence joins TRBV27 and TRBJ2-5; the D gene is possibly TRBD2 (6 bases). V lost 8 bases and J 0 bases, leaving 13 bases between the germline ends. Germline loops: CDR1 MNHEY, CDR2 SMNVEV (reference sequence). The CDR3 runs 14 residues. The CDR3 sequence: CASRQAGNQETQYF. The CDR3 DNA reads as TGTGCCAGCCGACAAGCGGGCAACCAAGAGACCCAGTACTTC.

This chain links TRBV7-6 with TRBJ1-1; 7 bases map to TRBD1. The J segment lost 1 base and the V segment lost 5 bases, leaving 7 bases of the junction unmatched. Germline lookup yields CDR1 SGHVS and CDR2 FNYEAQ. This CDR3 is 15 amino acids long. The CDR3 DNA reads TGTGCCAGCAGCCGTCGACAGGGATGGAACACTGAAGCTTTCTTT. Residues: CASSRRQGWNTEAFF. The full variable domain, completed using reference TRBV7-6 and TRBJ1-1, is GAGVSQSPRYKVTKRGQDVALRCDPISGHVSLYWYRQALGQGPEFLTYFNYEAQQDKSGLPNDRFSAERPEGSISTLTIQRTEQRDSAMYRCASSRRQGWNTEAFFGQGTRLTVV.

V is TRBV28 and J is TRBJ1-1; D gene unclear. V gave up 6 bases and J gave up 4 bases, with 21 bases separating them. CDR1 is MDHEN and CDR2 is SYDVKM in the germline V gene. The CDR3 is 16 amino acids. CDR3 loop: CASRAETGYWGTEAFF. The CDR3 region has the DNA TGTGCCAGCAGGGCGGAAACGGGGTACTGGGGCACTGAAGCTTTCTTT.

The chain uses TRBV28 and TRBJ1-1; D may be TRBD1 (6 bases). V was pared by 6 bases and J by 0 bases, with 14 bases between. The CDR3 sequence is 15 residues long. CDR1 and CDR2 from the germline V gene are MDHEN and SYDVKM. In nucleotides, the CDR3 is TGTGCCAGCAGGTCAGAAGGGGGGGTGAACACTGAAGCTTTCTTT. This encodes CASRSEGGVNTEAFF.

The chain couples TRBV7-2 to TRBJ1-2; a possible D gene is TRBD1 (6 bases). The CDR3 contains 15 residues. The V gene lost 5 bases and the J gene lost 8 bases, with 21 bases spanning the gap. Per germline, CDR1 SGHTA and CDR2 FQGNSA. The chain's CDR3 is CASSPAAIRTGGYTF. CDR3 coding DNA: TGTGCCAGCAGCCCGGCCGCGATACGCACAGGGGGCTACACCTTC.

The V call is TRBV27, the J call TRBJ2-1; D is unresolved. Trimming removed 6 bases from V and 2 bases from J, with 14 bases in between. The CDR3 loop spans 15 amino acids. CDR1 and CDR2 from the germline V gene are MNHEY and SMNVEV (reference sequence). The CDR3, as DNA: TGTGCCAGCAGCCCAGTCCAGTCCCCCTACAATGAGCAGTTCTTC. Translated: CASSPVQSPYNEQFF.

A few counts support this clone. The V and J genes are TRBV30 and TRBJ1-1, with TRBD1 matching 8 bases. Germline CDR1 GTSNPN, CDR2 SVGIG (reference sequence). The junction had 4 bases not matched to a gene; V was cut back by 2 bases and J by 2 bases. The CDR3 is 14 amino acids. The CDR3 DNA reads as TGTGCCTGGAGTACTGGGACAGGAAACACTGAAGCTTTCTTT. As protein: CAWSTGTGNTEAFF.

The J gene is TRBJ2-7, the V gene TRBV6-5; 7 nucleotides align to TRBD1. Germline V gene lookup returns CDR1 MNHEY and CDR2 SVGAGI. This CDR3 spans 15 amino acids. Trimming removed 0 bases from V and 2 bases from J; junction bases left unmatched: 4. The CDR3 nucleotides read TGTGCCAGCAGTTACTCCCGACAGGGAACCTACGAGCAGTACTTC. As protein: CASSYSRQGTYEQYF.

This clone was detected once. This sequence joins TRBV2 and TRBJ1-1; 8 nucleotides agree with TRBD1. V lost 5 bases, J lost 1 base, and 12 bases stayed unmatched. Per germline, CDR1 SNHLY and CDR2 FYNNEI. The CDR3 totals 17 residues. For the CDR3, the DNA is TGTGCCAGCAGTTTGGACAGGGCCTCTGCGGCGAACACTGAAGCTTTCTTT. Translation: CASSLDRASAANTEAFF.

This clone was seen more than once but under ten times. The chain uses TRBV25-1 and TRBJ1-3; D unresolved. Between the trimmed V and J ends, which lost 3 bases and 0 bases, there was a span of 9 bases. This CDR3 has 15 amino acids. CDR1 and CDR2 from the germline V gene are MGHDK and SYGVNS. The CDR3: CASSERAGSGNTIYF. As DNA, the CDR3 is TGTGCCAGCAGTGAGCGGGCGGGCTCTGGAAACACCATATATTTT.

The V and J genes are TRBV15 and TRBJ2-7; TRBD2 might be the D (6 bases). The CDR3 contains 15 residues. The germline V gene has CDR1 LNHNV and CDR2 YYDKDF (reference sequence). V was trimmed by 4 bases and J by 0 bases, leaving 13 bases between them. In DNA form, the CDR3 reads TGTGCCACCAGCACGGGGCGGGACCCCTCCTACGAGCAGTACTTC. It yields the protein CATSTGRDPSYEQYF.

The gene calls are TRBV7-2 and TRBJ1-5, with D perhaps matching TRBD1 (5 bases). There are 13 residues in the CDR3. CDR1 and CDR2 (germline): SGHTA, FQGNSA. V lost 5 bases and J lost 8, with 13 bases in between. CDR3 bases: TGTGCCAGCAGCCCGGACAAGGGTAAGCCCCAGCATTTT. Translated: CASSPDKGKPQHF.

The chain joins TRBV27 to TRBJ2-7, with D perhaps matching TRBD2 (5 bases). The germline gives CDR1 MNHEY, CDR2 SMNVEV (reference sequence). The CDR3 consists of 15 residues. The V and J ends lost 0 bases and 0 bases respectively, with 9 bases between them. CDR3: CASSLSSGNSYEQYF. The CDR3 nucleotides are TGTGCCAGCAGTTTATCTTCCGGGAACTCCTACGAGCAGTACTTC.

Only a few counts were recorded for this clone. The V call is TRBV7-3, the J call TRBJ1-1; TRBD1 matches at 9 bases. This CDR3 comprises 15 residues. The germline V gene has CDR1 SGHTA and CDR2 FQGTGA. With V trimmed by 5 bases and J by 4 bases, 8 bases remained unmatched. The DNA of the CDR3 is TGTGCCAGCAGCAAGGACAGGGGTATGGGCACTGAAGCTTTCTTT. Its translation is CASSKDRGMGTEAFF. Complete variable domain (other parts from reference TRBV7-3 and TRBJ1-1): GAGVSQTPSNKVTEKGKYVELRCDPISGHTALYWYRQSLGQGPEFLIYFQGTGAADDSGLPNDRFFAVRPEGSVSTLKIQRTERGDSAVYLCASSKDRGMGTEAFFGQGTRLTVV.